The source of this TCR beta chain is a study of response to subunit inactivated influenza vaccine. Germline trimming cut 4 bases from V and 6 bases from J; bases unmatched to any gene: 11. The CDR3 totals 15 residues. The germline V gene has CDR1 SGHKS and CDR2 YYEKEE (reference sequence). Points on this clonotype: What it binds is not known.

TCRdb ran MiXCR on the RT-PCR reads and lists one entry per CDR3 protein. The profile covers around 570,000 distinct CDR3 sequences, with roughly 8.2% appearing a single time and approximately 13% taken by the ten largest. Whole-study results and caveats: The study's authors posited that every seasonal influenza vaccination enlists few new T cells.

The rearrangement joins TRBV5-5 to TRBJ2-7, with TRBD1 identical over 9 bases. This material consisted of PBMCs from blood, taken approximately 25 months after vaccination. This receptor was taken from a man between 50 and 75 years old who received an inactivated influenza vaccine. The CDR3 region is CASSPPGTGRREQYF. DNA for the CDR3: TGTGCCAGCAGCCCCCCCGGGACAGGGAGACGCGAGCAGTACTTC.